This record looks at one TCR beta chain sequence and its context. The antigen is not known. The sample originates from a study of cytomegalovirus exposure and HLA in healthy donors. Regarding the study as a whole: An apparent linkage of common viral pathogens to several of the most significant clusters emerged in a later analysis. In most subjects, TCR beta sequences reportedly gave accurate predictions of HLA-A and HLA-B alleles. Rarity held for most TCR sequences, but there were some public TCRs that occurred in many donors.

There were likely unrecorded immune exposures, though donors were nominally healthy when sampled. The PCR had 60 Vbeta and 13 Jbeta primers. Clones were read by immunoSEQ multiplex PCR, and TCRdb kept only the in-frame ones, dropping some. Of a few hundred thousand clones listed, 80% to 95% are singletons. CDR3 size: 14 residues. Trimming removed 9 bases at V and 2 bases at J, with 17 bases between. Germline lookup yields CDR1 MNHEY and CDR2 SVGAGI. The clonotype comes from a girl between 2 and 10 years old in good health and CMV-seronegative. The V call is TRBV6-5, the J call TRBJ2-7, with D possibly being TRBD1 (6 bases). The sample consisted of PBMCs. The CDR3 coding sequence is TGTGCCAGTACATTAGCGACAGGAGCCTACGAGCAGTACTTC. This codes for CASTLATGAYEQYF.